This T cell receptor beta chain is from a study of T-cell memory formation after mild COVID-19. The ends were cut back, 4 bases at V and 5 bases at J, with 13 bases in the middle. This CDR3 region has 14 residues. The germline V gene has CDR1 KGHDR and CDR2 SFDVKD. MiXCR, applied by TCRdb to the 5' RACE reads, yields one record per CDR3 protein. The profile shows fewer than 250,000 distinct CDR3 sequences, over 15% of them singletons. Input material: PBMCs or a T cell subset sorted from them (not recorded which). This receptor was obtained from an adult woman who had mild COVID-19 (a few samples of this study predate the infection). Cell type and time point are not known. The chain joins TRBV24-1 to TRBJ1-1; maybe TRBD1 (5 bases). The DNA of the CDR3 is TGTGCCACCAGTGAGGACGGGACGCGTACTGAAGCTTTCTTT. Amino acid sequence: CATSEDGTRTEAFF.